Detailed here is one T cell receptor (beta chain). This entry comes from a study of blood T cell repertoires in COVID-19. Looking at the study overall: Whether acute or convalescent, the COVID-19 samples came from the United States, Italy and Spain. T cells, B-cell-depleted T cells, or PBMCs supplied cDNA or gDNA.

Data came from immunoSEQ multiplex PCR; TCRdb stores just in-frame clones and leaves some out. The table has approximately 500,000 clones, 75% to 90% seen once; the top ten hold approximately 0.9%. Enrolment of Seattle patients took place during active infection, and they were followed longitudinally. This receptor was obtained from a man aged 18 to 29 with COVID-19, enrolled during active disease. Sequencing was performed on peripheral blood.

This chain's CDR3 is CASSRTSGGNNEQFF. The CDR3 DNA reads TGTGCCAGCAGCCGGACTAGCGGGGGGAACAATGAGCAGTTCTTC. The chain joins TRBV5-4 to TRBJ2-1, with TRBD2 identical over 14 bases. V was clipped by 4 bases and J by 5 bases; unmatched bases: 2. CDR1 and CDR2 from the germline V gene are SGHNT and YYREEE (reference sequence). The CDR3 has 15 amino acids.